The 19 T cell receptor beta chains listed next were all sequenced from one sample in a study of blood T cell repertoires in COVID-19. Repertoires were generated with immunoSEQ multiplex PCR, while TCRdb's copy carries only in-frame clones and drops some. Among around 300,000 clones listed, 80% to 90% were seen once. The sample was peripheral blood. The receptors shown here come from a woman in her 70s with acute or convalescent COVID-19.

The chain recombines TRBV5-1 with TRBJ1-1, with D possibly TRBD1 on 6 matching bases. The CDR3 is 14 amino acids. In germline, CDR1 is SGHRS, CDR2 YFSETQ. Trimming cost V 4 bases and J 0 bases, with 10 bases left between them. The CDR3 sequence: CASSPGTLNTEAFF. The DNA of the CDR3 is TGCGCCAGCAGCCCGGGGACACTGAACACTGAAGCTTTCTTT. The full variable domain, rest sourced from reference TRBV5-1 and TRBJ1-1, is KAGVTQTPRYLIKTRGQQVTLSCSPISGHRSVSWYQQTPGQGLQFLFEYFSETQRNKGNFPGRFSGRQFSNSRSEMNVSTLELGDSALYLCASSPGTLNTEAFFGQGTRLTVV.

This chain uses TRBV5-1 with TRBJ1-2, with D hard to call. CDR1 SGHRS and CDR2 YFSETQ come from the germline V gene. The CDR3 is 13 amino acids. V lost 3 bases and J 5 bases, leaving 11 bases between the germline ends. The CDR3 is CASSYDTTYGYTF. The CDR3 DNA sequence: TGCGCCAGCAGCTATGATACCACTTATGGCTACACCTTC.

The rearrangement uses TRBV5-6 and TRBJ2-2; D might be TRBD2 (5 bases). Trimming removed 5 bases at V and 4 bases at J, with 12 bases between. Germline V gene data show CDR1 as SGHDT and CDR2 as YYEEEE. The CDR3 length is 14 residues. Here the CDR3 reads CASSFGLRTGELFF. In nucleotides, the CDR3 is TGTGCCAGCAGTTTTGGACTCCGCACCGGGGAGCTGTTTTTT.

The rearrangement joins TRBV6-1 to TRBJ1-6; 7 positions match TRBD1. This CDR3 has 16 amino acids. Losses at the gene ends were 4 bases for V and 7 bases for J; bases not matched to a gene: 10. The germline gives CDR1 MNHNS, CDR2 SASEGT. The CDR3 here is CASSAGGTELNSPLHF. DNA of the CDR3: TGTGCCAGCAGTGCCGGAGGGACAGAGCTCAATTCACCCCTCCACTTT.

This clone came up once. The chain couples TRBV29-1 to TRBJ2-2, with D unclear. Trimming took 8 bases from V and 5 from J, leaving 15 bases between them. The CDR3 has 13 residues. From germline, CDR1 is SQVTM and CDR2 ANQGSEA. The CDR3 DNA reads TGCAGCTCAGGCGAGAGCTTTACCGGGGAGCTGTTTTTT. The encoded protein is CSSGESFTGELFF.

The chain links TRBV19 to TRBJ2-7, with TRBD1 matching over 8 bases. The CDR3 is 12 amino acids. The trim removed 9 bases at V and 2 bases at J, leaving 3 bases unmatched. Per the germline V gene, CDR1 is LNHDA and CDR2 is SQIVND (reference sequence). The CDR3 DNA reads TGTGCCAGGTGGGACAGGACCTACGAGCAGTACTTC. Protein sequence: CARWDRTYEQYF.

The chain is built from TRBV7-8 and TRBJ2-5, with 7 bases fitting TRBD1. CDR1 and CDR2 from the germline V gene are SGHVS and FQNEAQ. This CDR3 is 13 amino acids long. J lost 4 bases, V lost 5 bases, and 4 bases had no gene match. CDR3 in DNA: TGTGCCAGCAGCCGAGGGACAGTAGAGACCCAGTACTTC. This encodes CASSRGTVETQYF. The full variable domain, rest sourced from reference TRBV7-8 and TRBJ2-5, is GAGVSQSPRYKVAKRGQDVALRCDPISGHVSLFWYQQALGQGPEFLTYFQNEAQLDKSGLPSDRFFAERPEGSVSTLKIQRTQQEDSAVYLCASSRGTVETQYFGPGTRLLVL.

The genes are TRBV5-5 and TRBJ1-1, with D possibly matching TRBD1 (5 bases). Germline lookup yields CDR1 SGHKS and CDR2 YYEKEE (reference sequence). This CDR3 is 12 amino acids long. V was trimmed by 4 bases and J by 10 bases, leaving 14 bases between them. In DNA, the CDR3 is TGTGCCAGCAGCGTGCCTCAGGGTTCAGCTTTCTTT. Amino acids: CASSVPQGSAFF.

V and J are TRBV28 and TRBJ1-6; TRBD1 is a possible D gene (5 bases). V gave up 7 bases and J gave up 9 bases, with 16 bases separating them. The CDR3 contains 14 residues. Germline V gene data show CDR1 as MDHEN and CDR2 as SYDVKM. The CDR3 DNA sequence: TGTGCCAGCACCGGGACTGAATGGCTTTCACCCCTCCACTTT. This encodes CASTGTEWLSPLHF. Together with reference TRBV28 and TRBJ1-6, the CDR3 gives the full variable domain: DVKVTQSSRYLVKRTGEKVFLECVQDMDHENMFWYRQDPGLGLRLIYFSYDVKMKEKGDIPEGYSVSREKKERFSLILESASTNQTSMYLCASTGTEWLSPLHFGNGTRLTVT.

The genes are TRBV28 and TRBJ1-5; TRBD1 matches 11 bases. The CDR3 is made up of 15 amino acids. V was pared by 3 bases and J by 6 bases, with 4 bases of the junction left unmatched. Germline assignment: CDR1 MDHEN and CDR2 SYDVKM. CDR3 sequence: CASSFGGTGGQPQHF. CDR3 bases: TGTGCCAGCAGTTTCGGTGGGACAGGGGGTCAGCCCCAGCATTTT. The full variable domain, its missing parts supplied by reference TRBV28 and TRBJ1-5, is DVKVTQSSRYLVKRTGEKVFLECVQDMDHENMFWYRQDPGLGLRLIYFSYDVKMKEKGDIPEGYSVSREKKERFSLILESASTNQTSMYLCASSFGGTGGQPQHFGDGTRLSIL.

The genes are TRBV2 and TRBJ1-1, with D perhaps matching TRBD1 (5 bases). CDR1 and CDR2 (germline): SNHLY, FYNNEI. Trimming removed 5 bases from V and 2 bases from J, with 9 bases in between. This CDR3 is built from 13 residues. CDR3 sequence (DNA): TGTGCCAGCAGTCCAGGGTTAAACACTGAAGCTTTCTTT. Residues: CASSPGLNTEAFF.

The CDR3 here is CSASFSSYNEQFF. The CDR3 DNA reads TGCAGTGCTAGTTTCAGCTCCTACAATGAGCAGTTCTTC. The chain employs TRBV20-1 and TRBJ2-1; D ambiguous. This CDR3 region has 13 residues. CDR1 DFQATT and CDR2 SNEGSKA come from the germline V gene (reference sequence). V was pared by 3 bases and J by 0 bases, with 6 bases between.

In its sample, this clone was seen once. J is TRBJ1-2 and V is TRBV10-3, with 7 bases identical to TRBD1. The germline V gene has CDR1 ENHRY and CDR2 SYGVKD. The trim removed 5 bases at V and 8 bases at J, leaving 11 bases unmatched. The CDR3 totals 14 residues. The chain's CDR3 is CAISWDRGGSGYTF. The CDR3, as DNA: TGTGCCATCAGTTGGGACCGAGGGGGCTCGGGCTACACCTTC.

The rearrangement joins TRBV6-6 to TRBJ1-1; D ambiguous. The CDR3 is made up of 14 amino acids. The germline V gene encodes CDR1 MNHNY and CDR2 SVGAGI (reference sequence). Trimming removed 0 bases from V and 5 bases from J, with 10 bases in between. CDR3 nucleotides: TGTGCCAGCAGTTACTCGGAGGGTTTGACTGAAGCTTTCTTT. This codes for CASSYSEGLTEAFF.

This chain connects TRBV7-3 to TRBJ2-1, with TRBD1 matching over 9 bases. Germline CDR1 reads SGHTA; CDR2 reads FQGTGA. J gave up 4 bases and V 5 bases, and 12 bases lay outside the gene matches. The CDR3 is 17 residues long. The CDR3 coding sequence is TGTGCCAGCAGCCTCTACTTTCGACAGGGGGTTTACAATGAGCAGTTCTTC. Its translation: CASSLYFRQGVYNEQFF.

The chain carries TRBV30 and TRBJ1-4; D remains unclear. The CDR3 has 13 residues. Germline V CDR1 and CDR2: GTSNPN, SVGIG (reference sequence). Deletions cut 8 bases from V and 4 bases from J, with 14 bases between. The CDR3 spells CAGKTQLNEKLFF. CDR3 nucleotide sequence: TGTGCCGGAAAGACTCAGCTTAATGAAAAACTGTTTTTT.

The CDR3 protein is CASSAPGLVRGNEQFF. As DNA, the CDR3 is TGTGCCAGCAGCGCCCCGGGACTAGTAAGGGGCAATGAGCAGTTCTTC. The rearrangement links TRBV7-9 to TRBJ2-1; 8 positions match TRBD2. With 5 bases clipped from V and 6 bases from J, the junction kept 12 bases outside the gene matches. The germline V gene has CDR1 SEHNR and CDR2 FQNEAQ (reference sequence). This CDR3 comprises 16 residues.

The V and J genes are TRBV28 and TRBJ2-7; 8 bases agree with TRBD1. The CDR3 is 13 amino acids. Trimming at V came to 5 bases and at J to 4 bases, leaving 4 bases not matched to a gene. Germline V gene sequence: CDR1 MDHEN, CDR2 SYDVKM. This CDR3 is CASSRTGLYEQYF. The CDR3 bases are TGTGCCAGCAGTCGGACAGGGCTGTACGAGCAGTACTTC.

V usage is TRBV7-3 and J usage is TRBJ2-3; 7 bases line up with TRBD1. In germline, CDR1 is SGHTA, CDR2 FQGTGA. The length of the CDR3 is 14 residues. The V gene end was trimmed by 6 bases and the J gene end by 1 base; junction bases not matched to a gene: 4. The CDR3 coding sequence is TGTGCCAGCAGTTCAGGGGGTGGCACAGATACGCAGTATTTT. This translates into CASSSGGGTDTQYF.